This T cell receptor (beta chain) was profiled in a study of blood T cell repertoires in COVID-19. Study as a whole: Acute-phase and convalescent COVID-19 samples originated in the United States, Italy and Spain. PBMCs, B-cell-depleted T cells, or T cells provided the cDNA or gDNA that made up the material.

Ages ranged from roughly 18 to 100 years, with residence in about two dozen US areas. The study assigned cohorts using participant-reported clinical history. With 1 base clipped from V and 6 bases from J, the junction kept 7 bases outside the gene matches. From germline, CDR1 is MNHNS and CDR2 SASEGT. This CDR3 is 16 amino acids long. Sequencing was performed with immunoSEQ multiplex PCR; in TCRdb, only in-frame clones are kept and a portion is missing. The sample has 470,000 or so clones, nearly 90% seen once. This clone was found once. Input material: PBMCs or T cells enriched from blood (not recorded which). The source of this sequence is a woman younger than 30 with acute COVID-19. The V gene is TRBV6-1, the J gene TRBJ1-4; 8 bases line up with TRBD1. The CDR3 loop reads CASSEEAGQGDEKLFF. CDR3 nucleotide sequence: TGTGCCAGCAGTGAAGAGGCAGGACAGGGAGATGAAAAACTGTTTTTT.